This TCR beta chain came from a study of T-cell memory formation after mild COVID-19. Libraries for TCRalpha and TCRbeta carried sample barcodes and unique molecular identifiers via 5'RACE. Using its own MiXCR run on the 5' RACE reads, TCRdb lists one record per CDR3 protein. The sample records roughly 580,000 distinct CDR3 sequences, 18% being singletons. The CDR3 runs to 14 residues. Trimming removed 5 bases at V and 5 bases at J, with 13 bases between. Per the germline V gene, CDR1 is SGHTA and CDR2 is FQGNSA. Sequenced input: PBMCs or a T cell subset sorted from them (not recorded which). This receptor was taken from an adult woman who had mild COVID-19 (a few samples of this study predate the infection). Cell type and time point are not known. This chain links TRBV7-2 with TRBJ1-5; unclear D gene. The chain's CDR3 is CASSPQEADQPQHF. In nucleotides, the CDR3 is TGTGCCAGCAGCCCCCAGGAAGCAGATCAGCCCCAGCATTTT.